A single sample is the source of the 9 T cell receptor beta chains below, sequenced in a study of T cells in Graves' hyperthyroidism and ophthalmopathy. Using RNA transcripts as the source, TCR beta CDR3 regions were amplified. HTBI primers were used for first-round RT-PCR of the TCR CDR3. TCRdb called the multiplex PCR reads again in MiXCR, with one record for every CDR3 protein. Found here are over 400,000 distinct CDR3 sequences, over 12% of them singletons; the top ten hold less than 15%. The sample taken for sequencing was blood. All receptors come from a man aged 18 to 30 with Graves' ophthalmopathy.

There are many counts of this clonotype. The DNA of the CDR3 is TGTGCCACCGATATGGGGGGAGGTCACACAGATACGCAGTATTTT. It is translated as CATDMGGGHTDTQYF. The chain employs TRBV28 and TRBJ2-3; maybe TRBD2 (6 bases). This CDR3 comprises 15 residues. CDR1 is MDHEN and CDR2 is SYDVKM in the germline V gene. V gave up 10 bases and J gave up 2 bases, with 19 bases separating them.

This clonotype was detected a few times. CDR3 bases: TGTGCCAGCAGCCCGTGGGAACAGGGTAGAGATACGCAGTATTTT. This codes for CASSPWEQGRDTQYF. The V and J genes are TRBV9 and TRBJ2-3; tentative D call: TRBD1 (6 bases). Germline assignment: CDR1 SGDLS and CDR2 YYNGEE. The CDR3 length is 15 residues. The V end lost 4 bases, the J end lost 5 bases, and 17 bases lay between the germline ends.

This clonotype has at least ten counts. The gene calls are TRBV5-8 and TRBJ2-1, with D possibly TRBD1 on 6 matching bases. V was pared by 7 bases and J by 4 bases, with 15 bases between. Germline loops: CDR1 SGHTS, CDR2 YDEGEE. The CDR3 covers 14 residues. CDR3 sequence (DNA): TGTGCCAGCGCCTACAGGGCTGGGTACAATGAGCAGTTCTTC. It codes for CASAYRAGYNEQFF.

This clonotype was counted at least ten times. The chain links TRBV9 to TRBJ2-2; D tentatively reads TRBD1 or TRBD2 (5 bases each). The CDR3 is 13 residues long. CDR1 is SGDLS, CDR2 YYNGEE, per germline. The V end was cut by 3 bases, the J end by 6 bases, with 9 bases between. CDR3: CASSGRGAGELFF. The CDR3 DNA reads as TGTGCCAGCAGCGGCCGAGGGGCCGGGGAGCTGTTTTTT.

CDR3 sequence (DNA): TGTGCCAGCAGTTGGCGGGGGACCGGGGAGCTGTTTTTT. This gives the protein CASSWRGTGELFF. The V gene is TRBV27, the J gene TRBJ2-2; 7 bases match TRBD2. Germline V CDR1 and CDR2: MNHEY, SMNVEV (reference sequence). The CDR3 is 13 amino acids. V gave up 4 bases and J gave up 5 bases; unmatched junction bases: 1.

As regards this clonotype: A much more abundant neighbour one base away suggests this may be a read error. Here the CDR3 reads CASSSVLEQLF. CDR3 nucleotide sequence: TGTGCCAGCAGCTCCGTCTTGGAGCAGCTCTTC. This chain links TRBV7-9 with TRBJ2-1; no reliable D call. Germline values: CDR1 SEHNR, CDR2 FQNEAQ (reference sequence). This CDR3 has 11 amino acids.

Regarding this clonotype: Given the absence of the conserved phenylalanine or tryptophan at the CDR3 end, a read error is likely. This chain joins TRBV19 and TRBJ2-6; TRBD1 matches at 7 bases. V gave up 6 bases and J gave up 0 bases; unmatched junction bases: 2. The germline gives CDR1 LNHDA, CDR2 SQIVND (reference sequence). CDR3 length equals 15 residues. Written as DNA, the CDR3 is TGTGCCAGTAGGACAGGGTCCTCTGGGGCCAACGTCCTGACTCTC. It specifies CASRTGSSGANVLTL.

The chain carries TRBV18 and TRBJ1-2; 9 nucleotides agree with TRBD1. The J segment lost 11 bases and the V segment lost 3 bases, leaving 1 base of the junction unmatched. Germline CDR1 is KGHSH and CDR2 is LQKENI. This CDR3 contains 11 residues. The DNA of the CDR3 is TGTGCCAGCTCACCGGGACAGGGATACACCTTC. Its protein product is CASSPGQGYTF.

This clonotype was seen more than once but under ten times. The rearrangement links TRBV5-1 to TRBJ2-2; D is undetermined. Germline CDR1 is SGHRS and CDR2 is YFSETQ. CDR3 length equals 11 residues. The ends were cut back, 0 bases at V and 9 bases at J, with 3 bases in the middle. The CDR3 spells CASSLARELFF. The CDR3 region has the DNA TGCGCCAGCAGCTTGGCCCGGGAGCTGTTTTTT.